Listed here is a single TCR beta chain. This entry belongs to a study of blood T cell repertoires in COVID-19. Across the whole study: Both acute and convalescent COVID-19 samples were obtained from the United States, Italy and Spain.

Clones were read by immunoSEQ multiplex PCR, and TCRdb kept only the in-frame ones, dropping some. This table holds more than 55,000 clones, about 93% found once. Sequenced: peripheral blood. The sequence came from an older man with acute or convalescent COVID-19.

The CDR3 region has the DNA TGTGCCAGCTTGGGGGCCAGTAACACCGGGGAGCTGTTTTTT. Translation: CASLGASNTGELFF. J is TRBJ2-2 and V is TRBV7-9; possibly TRBD1 for D (6 bases). Per the germline V gene, CDR1 is SEHNR and CDR2 is FQNEAQ (reference sequence). The CDR3 covers 14 residues. Deletions cut 8 bases from V and 2 bases from J, with 12 bases between.